The 32 T cell receptor beta chains below were found in one sample sequenced in a study of T cell repertoires in cytomegalovirus infection. Via MiXCR, TCRdb re-called the reads, giving one row per CDR3 protein. This sample has some 200,000 distinct CDR3 sequences, with 9.5% found just once. Material: PBMCs. These receptors all stem from a human donor in good health (CMV status not recorded). Some clones in this sample may be carry-over from other donors' samples.

This clonotype was detected ten times or more. The rearrangement joins TRBV12-3 or TRBV12-4 to TRBJ2-1; 9 bases agree with TRBD1. This CDR3 contains 16 residues. J gave up 6 bases and V 6 bases, and 12 bases lay outside the gene matches. CDR3 in amino acids: CASRQGQGRLGNEQFF. CDR3 bases: TGTGCCAGCAGACAGGGACAGGGCCGACTCGGCAATGAGCAGTTCTTC.

The CDR3, as DNA: TGCGCCAGCAGCTTGACTAGCGGGGGGGCCTTGGGGGAGACCCAGTACTTC. Protein: CASSLTSGGALGETQYF. The chain has TRBV5-1 and TRBJ2-5, with TRBD2 identical over 13 bases. V gave up 1 base and J gave up 5 bases; unmatched junction bases: 8. The germline V gene has CDR1 SGHRS and CDR2 YFSETQ. This CDR3 has 17 amino acids.

V is TRBV20-1 and J is TRBJ1-4, with D perhaps matching TRBD1 (6 bases). The CDR3 totals 16 residues. Germline V CDR1 and CDR2: DFQATT, SNEGSKA (reference sequence). V dropped 5 bases and J dropped 6 bases, with 22 bases sitting between them. The DNA of the CDR3 is TGCAGTGCTGGCCCGTTTGGGGGGGGCGGGGATGAAAAACTGTTTTTT. Its protein product is CSAGPFGGGGDEKLFF.

As regards this clonotype: A clone one base away is much larger, so this may be a read error. The chain joins TRBV7-2 to TRBJ1-1, with D possibly matching TRBD1 (6 bases). The CDR3 is made up of 16 amino acids. CDR1 is SGHTA, CDR2 FQGNSA, per germline. CDR3 residues: CASSLGPHGGRADAFF. The CDR3 nucleotides read TGTGCCAGCAGCTTAGGACCTCACGGGGGCCGGGCTGATGCTTTCTTT.

This clonotype was seen repeatedly, ten times or more. This chain uses TRBV7-9 with TRBJ2-6; D is unclear. The germline gives CDR1 SEHNR, CDR2 FQNEAQ (reference sequence). V lost 5 bases, J lost 2 bases, and 7 bases lay in between. There are 14 residues in the CDR3. This chain's CDR3 is CASSVRAGANVLTF. DNA for the CDR3: TGTGCCAGCAGCGTTAGGGCTGGGGCCAACGTCCTGACTTTC.

This clonotype was counted at least ten times. This chain links TRBV12-3 or TRBV12-4 with TRBJ1-1; D uncertain. Trimming cost V 5 bases and J 1 base, with 11 bases left between them. This CDR3 has 14 residues. The CDR3 sequence: CASSPLRENTEAFF. The CDR3 DNA follows: TGTGCCAGCAGTCCCCTACGGGAGAACACTGAAGCTTTCTTT.

This clonotype was recorded at least ten times. The chain is built from TRBV10-3 and TRBJ2-3; D not certain. The CDR3 totals 11 residues. CDR1 and CDR2 from the germline V gene are ENHRY and SYGVKD. The ends were cut back, 4 bases at V and 5 bases at J, with 4 bases in the middle. CDR3 protein: CAISVKDTQYF. The CDR3 bases are TGTGCCATCAGTGTAAAAGATACGCAGTATTTT.

At least ten counts were recorded for this clonotype. The chain is built from TRBV7-9 and TRBJ2-1; D gene uncertain. Trimming left V 2 bases short and J 5 bases short, with 7 bases between. Germline V lookup: CDR1 SEHNR, CDR2 FQNEAQ (reference sequence). The CDR3 contains 13 residues. The CDR3 DNA reads TGTGCCAGCAGCTTAATCCGGAACAATGAGCAGTTCTTC. Amino acids: CASSLIRNNEQFF. The variable domain in full, with the rest retrieved from reference TRBV7-9 and TRBJ2-1, is DTGVSQNPRHKITKRGQNVTFRCDPISEHNRLYWYRQTLGQGPEFLTYFQNEAQLEKSRLLSDRFSAERPKGSFSTLEIQRTEQGDSAMYLCASSLIRNNEQFFGPGTRLTVL.

In this sample, this clonotype turned up many times. V and J are TRBV2 and TRBJ1-6, with D unresolved. CDR1 is SNHLY, CDR2 FYNNEI, per germline. Trimming took 2 bases from V and 7 from J, leaving 9 bases between them. The CDR3 has 14 residues. The CDR3 here is CASSERVRNSPLHF. The CDR3 DNA sequence: TGTGCCAGCAGTGAACGGGTTCGGAATTCACCCCTCCACTTT.

This clonotype was counted at least ten times. V is TRBV29-1 and J is TRBJ1-1, with D possibly TRBD1 on 5 matching bases. Trimming shortened V by 7 bases and J by 7 bases, and 16 bases separated the two germline ends. The CDR3 totals 12 residues. CDR1 and CDR2 (germline): SQVTM, ANQGSEA. CDR3: CSGKPGTNEAFF. Here the CDR3 DNA reads TGCAGCGGAAAGCCCGGGACGAATGAAGCTTTCTTT.

This clonotype was counted only a few times. CDR3 sequence (DNA): TGTGCCAGCCTGACCGGGACTAGATCGTACGAGCAGTACTTC. As protein: CASLTGTRSYEQYF. The chain uses TRBV2 and TRBJ2-7, with TRBD2 identical over 8 bases. The CDR3 is 14 residues long. With V trimmed by 8 bases and J by 4 bases, 10 bases remained unmatched. The germline V gene has CDR1 SNHLY and CDR2 FYNNEI.

This clonotype was picked up many times. The chain links TRBV7-2 to TRBJ1-1; D call uncertain. Germline V gives CDR1 SGHTA, CDR2 FQGNSA. Between the trimmed V and J ends, which lost 1 base and 2 bases, there was a span of 8 bases. This CDR3 has 14 residues. CDR3 sequence (DNA): TGTGCCAGCAGCTTAGAAACGGCAAACACTGAAGCTTTCTTT. Encoded protein: CASSLETANTEAFF.

This clonotype was counted between two and nine times. The rearrangement joins TRBV14 to TRBJ1-5; D remains ambiguous. Germline V CDR1 and CDR2: SGHDN, FVKESK. V lost 3 bases and J 3 bases, leaving 6 bases between the germline ends. The CDR3 spans 13 residues. The CDR3 protein is CASSQGNNQPQHF. The CDR3 nucleotides are TGTGCCAGCAGCCAGGGAAACAATCAGCCCCAGCATTTT.

This rearrangement joins TRBV4-1 to TRBJ2-3, with TRBD1 matching over 10 bases. V was pared by 3 bases and J by 6 bases, with 15 bases of the junction left unmatched. This CDR3 is 18 amino acids long. The germline gives CDR1 MGHRA, CDR2 YSYEKL. The CDR3: CASSQSRTGGGYRDTQYF. The CDR3 nucleotides read TGCGCCAGCAGCCAGAGCCGGACAGGGGGAGGCTATCGGGATACGCAGTATTTT.

This clonotype was detected only a few times. The V gene is TRBV4-2, the J gene TRBJ2-7; a weak D match, TRBD1 (6 bases). V was shortened by 0 bases and J by 0 bases, with 12 bases between the two germline ends. The CDR3 runs 16 residues. Germline V gene lookup returns CDR1 LGHNA and CDR2 YNFKEQ. The CDR3 reads CASSQDVTGVSYEQYF. The DNA for the CDR3 is TGTGCCAGCAGCCAAGACGTGACAGGAGTCTCCTACGAGCAGTACTTC.

The sample holds many counts of this clonotype. V and J are TRBV28 and TRBJ1-1; possibly TRBD1 for D (5 bases). V shed 1 base and J shed 7 bases, with 16 bases lying between them. There are 15 residues in the CDR3. CDR1 and CDR2 (germline): MDHEN, SYDVKM. In DNA form, the CDR3 reads TGTGCCAGCAGTTTATTGCGGGGGGAACGGAATGAAGCTTTCTTT. It codes for CASSLLRGERNEAFF.

This clonotype has a count of ten or more. V and J are TRBV5-1 and TRBJ2-5; D remains unclear. Trimming left V 0 bases short and J 4 bases short, with 13 bases between. CDR1 SGHRS and CDR2 YFSETQ come from the germline V gene. The CDR3 runs to 15 residues. The CDR3 is CASSLDGRPTETQYF. CDR3 in DNA: TGCGCCAGCAGCTTGGATGGGCGTCCAACAGAGACCCAGTACTTC.

This clonotype was picked up many times. The chain recombines TRBV7-2 with TRBJ2-5; TRBD2 matches 7 bases. The CDR3 length is 15 residues. The germline V gene encodes CDR1 SGHTA and CDR2 FQGNSA. With 1 base clipped from V and 1 base from J, the junction kept 3 bases outside the gene matches. The DNA for the CDR3 is TGTGCCAGCAGCTTAGATTCGGGGGGCCAAGAGACCCAGTACTTC. This gives the protein CASSLDSGGQETQYF.

This clonotype was seen at least ten times. The genes are TRBV7-6 and TRBJ2-5; 7 bases are a match to TRBD1. V lost 2 bases and J lost 1; bases outside the gene matches: 7. This CDR3 is 16 amino acids long. Germline V gives CDR1 SGHVS, CDR2 FNYEAQ. CDR3 DNA sequence: TGTGCCAGCAGCTTATACGGGACAGCGCTCCAAGAGACCCAGTACTTC. Translating it yields CASSLYGTALQETQYF.

The sample holds one count of this clonotype. The chain links TRBV4-1 to TRBJ2-7, with 9 bases aligning to TRBD1. The CDR3 consists of 13 residues. CDR1 and CDR2 (germline): MGHRA, YSYEKL. V lost 4 bases to trimming and J lost 12 bases; unmatched junction nucleotides: 10. CDR3 residues: CASSLKQGARPYF. The CDR3 DNA reads TGCGCCAGCAGCCTAAAACAGGGGGCGAGACCGTACTTC.

This clonotype occurred a few times. The chain recombines TRBV6-5 with TRBJ1-5; a possible D gene is TRBD1 (5 bases). CDR1 is MNHEY, CDR2 SVGAGI, per germline. V was shortened by 5 bases and J by 0 bases, with 14 bases between the two germline ends. The CDR3 runs to 16 residues. CDR3 in DNA: TGTGCCAGCAGTCCCTATGGGGGTGTTAGCAATCAGCCCCAGCATTTT. Its translation is CASSPYGGVSNQPQHF.

The rearrangement joins TRBV28 to TRBJ2-2, with unresolved D. The V and J ends lost 3 bases and 6 bases respectively, with 2 bases between them. The CDR3 has 11 amino acids. Germline values: CDR1 MDHEN, CDR2 SYDVKM. CDR3 in DNA: TGTGCCAGCAGTTTTGCCGGGGAGCTGTTTTTT. It codes for CASSFAGELFF.

This clonotype was detected many times. This chain connects TRBV7-2 to TRBJ2-4; D not resolved. Per germline, CDR1 SGHTA and CDR2 FQGNSA. CDR3 length equals 15 residues. The ends were cut back, 1 base at V and 0 bases at J, with 7 bases in the middle. The CDR3 bases are TGTGCCAGCAGCTTAGAAGGGTTAGCCAAAAACATTCAGTACTTC. Translating it yields CASSLEGLAKNIQYF.

In this sample, this clonotype turned up many times. This chain connects TRBV19 to TRBJ1-2; no clear D. V was shortened by 5 bases and J by 3 bases, with 7 bases between the two germline ends. Germline CDR1 reads LNHDA; CDR2 reads SQIVND (reference sequence). This CDR3 is built from 12 residues. CDR3 protein: CASSWEDYGYTF. The CDR3 DNA is TGTGCCAGTAGTTGGGAAGACTATGGCTACACCTTC.

This clonotype was counted many times. This sequence joins TRBV6-5 and TRBJ2-3; no clear D gene. CDR1 and CDR2 from the germline V gene are MNHEY and SVGAGI. Trimming shortened V by 2 bases and J by 0 bases, and 9 bases separated the two germline ends. CDR3 length: 15 residues. The CDR3 DNA sequence: TGTGCCAGCAGTTACAGGGCTACTAGCACAGATACGCAGTATTTT. This translates into CASSYRATSTDTQYF.

This clonotype was observed at least ten times. V is TRBV6-2 or TRBV6-3 and J is TRBJ1-4, with TRBD1 matching over 7 bases. The CDR3 spans 15 residues. V dropped 6 bases and J dropped 10; count of bases not matched to a gene: 14. The germline gives CDR1 MNHEY, CDR2 SVGEGT. Written as DNA, the CDR3 is TGTGCCAGCAGACCACAGGGGTTCGTTGTGGGAAAACTGTTTTTT. Translating gives CASRPQGFVVGKLFF.

This clonotype was observed a few times. The chain couples TRBV18 to TRBJ2-7; 12 bases are a match to TRBD2. The CDR3 has 14 residues. The ends lost 6 bases at V and 5 bases at J; junction bases unmatched: 5. Germline V lookup: CDR1 KGHSH, CDR2 LQKENI. In DNA, the CDR3 is TGTGCCAGCTCCCTAGCGGGGGGGCCTAACGAGCAGTACTTC. This translates into CASSLAGGPNEQYF.

The chain uses TRBV10-3 and TRBJ2-7; D is undetermined. This CDR3 contains 13 residues. Germline CDR1 reads ENHRY; CDR2 reads SYGVKD. Between the trimmed V and J ends, which lost 4 bases and 2 bases, there was a span of 9 bases. The CDR3 loop is CAISGGTAYEQYF. CDR3 nucleotide sequence: TGTGCCATCAGTGGTGGTACCGCCTACGAGCAGTACTTC.

The V gene is TRBV7-9, the J gene TRBJ2-7; D possibly uses TRBD1 or TRBD2 (5 bases each). The ends were cut back, 1 base at V and 4 bases at J, with 14 bases in the middle. The germline gives CDR1 SEHNR, CDR2 FQNEAQ (reference sequence). This CDR3 comprises 15 residues. The CDR3 is CASSLGDLPGYEQYF. For the CDR3, the DNA is TGTGCCAGCAGCTTAGGGGACCTCCCGGGGTACGAGCAGTACTTC.

This clonotype has a count of ten or more. The chain joins TRBV7-3 to TRBJ2-7, with 10 bases identical to TRBD2. V was clipped by 5 bases and J by 3 bases; unmatched bases: 4. This CDR3 is built from 14 residues. Germline V gives CDR1 SGHTA, CDR2 FQGTGA. In nucleotides, the CDR3 is TGTGCCAGCAGCCCCTCTAGCGGGAGCTACGAGCAGTACTTC. It specifies CASSPSSGSYEQYF.

This clonotype was seen at least ten times. The gene calls are TRBV7-2 and TRBJ2-7; TRBD2 agrees at 11 bases. Losses at the gene ends were 6 bases for V and 6 bases for J; bases not matched to a gene: 7. Germline loops: CDR1 SGHTA, CDR2 FQGNSA. This CDR3 is 14 amino acids long. This chain's CDR3 is CASRLAGAASEQYF. As DNA, the CDR3 is TGTGCCAGCAGACTAGCGGGAGCGGCTTCCGAGCAGTACTTC. Combining the CDR3 with reference TRBV7-2 and TRBJ2-7 gives the whole variable domain GAGVSQSPSNKVTEKGKDVELRCDPISGHTALYWYRQSLGQGLEFLIYFQGNSAPDKSGLPSDRFSAERTGGSVSTLTIQRTQQEDSAVYLCASRLAGAASEQYFGPGTRLTVT.

This clonotype has just one count. Given a much more abundant clone one base away, this may be a read error. This sequence joins TRBV7-9 and TRBJ1-2; 7 nucleotides align to TRBD1. Germline V gene sequence: CDR1 SEHNR, CDR2 FQNEAQ (reference sequence). This CDR3 region has 14 residues. The CDR3: CASGLVSRGDGYTF. For the CDR3, the DNA is TGTGCCAGCGGCTTAGTCTCCAGGGGGGACGGCTACACCTTC.